These 8 T cell receptor beta chains were all obtained from the same sample, sequenced in a study of T cell responses to AZD1222 COVID-19 vaccine. TCRdb's copy holds only in-frame clones and misses some; the assay was immunoSEQ multiplex PCR. The repertoire includes roughly 120,000 clones, roughly 90% of them detected once, and around 1.7% sits in the top ten. Sequences were derived from peripheral blood, sampled on day 0 of AZD1222 vaccination. The source of these receptors is an adult in good health.

This clone came up once. This rearrangement joins TRBV2 to TRBJ2-2; unclear D gene. CDR1 is SNHLY and CDR2 is FYNNEI in the germline V gene. Trimming took off 4 bases at V and 1 base at J, with 7 bases between the two ends. There are 14 residues in the CDR3. The CDR3 nucleotides read TGTGCCAGCAGTGCAGGCCTGAACACCGGGGAGCTGTTTTTT. Translation: CASSAGLNTGELFF.

This sequence joins TRBV15 and TRBJ1-5; D is perhaps TRBD1 (6 bases). Trimming took off 8 bases at V and 3 bases at J, with 8 bases between the two ends. Germline V gene data show CDR1 as LNHNV and CDR2 as YYDKDF (reference sequence). The CDR3 totals 12 residues. The CDR3 DNA reads as TGTGCCACCGGACAGATCAATCAGCCCCAGCATTTT. It yields the protein CATGQINQPQHF.

This clone showed up just once. V and J are TRBV5-1 and TRBJ2-1; no firm D call. This CDR3 has 15 residues. V gave up 4 bases and J gave up 0 bases, with 11 bases separating them. Germline lookup yields CDR1 SGHRS and CDR2 YFSETQ. The CDR3 is CASSADQSSYNEQFF. The CDR3 coding sequence is TGCGCCAGCAGCGCGGACCAGAGCTCCTACAATGAGCAGTTCTTC.

The chain has TRBV4-1 and TRBJ2-1; D might be TRBD2 (6 bases). V was trimmed by 7 bases and J by 0 bases, leaving 13 bases between them. Germline CDR1 is MGHRA and CDR2 is YSYEKL. The CDR3 contains 15 residues. The CDR3, as DNA: TGCGCCAGCACCGCAGTGGGACTCTCCTACAATGAGCAGTTCTTC. Its protein product is CASTAVGLSYNEQFF.

This clone was detected a few times. The chain recombines TRBV24-1 with TRBJ1-5, with TRBD1 as a possible D gene (6 bases). V lost 3 bases and J lost 4, with 12 bases in between. The germline CDR1 and CDR2 sequences are KGHDR and SFDVKD. The CDR3 spans 15 residues. For the CDR3, the DNA is TGTGCCACCAGTGATCCCCGGACAGCTAATCAGCCCCAGCATTTT. Translation: CATSDPRTANQPQHF.

This clone was seen only a few times. CDR3 in amino acids: CASSLFRGQDTQYF. The CDR3 DNA reads TGTGCCAGCAGTTTGTTCAGGGGCCAAGATACGCAGTATTTT. This rearrangement joins TRBV27 to TRBJ2-3; possibly TRBD1 for D (6 bases). The ends were cut back, 3 bases at V and 5 bases at J, with 12 bases in the middle. The CDR3 contains 14 residues. Germline CDR1 and CDR2: MNHEY and SMNVEV (reference sequence).

This chain uses TRBV10-3 with TRBJ2-7, with D possibly matching TRBD1 (5 bases). The CDR3 has 14 amino acids. V lost 3 bases to trimming and J lost 3 bases, with 12 bases between them. Germline-derived CDR1 and CDR2 are ENHRY and SYGVKD. Here the CDR3 DNA reads TGTGCCATCAGTGAACCAGGGTTCGTCTACGAGCAGTACTTC. The encoded protein is CAISEPGFVYEQYF.

The chain recombines TRBV30 with TRBJ1-2; D unclear. Looked up from germline, CDR1 is GTSNPN and CDR2 is SVGIG (reference sequence). CDR3 length: 12 amino acids. V was clipped by 3 bases and J by 4 bases, with 9 bases between them. CDR3 DNA sequence: TGTGCCTGGAGGAGGAACGCCTATGGCTACACCTTC. The encoded protein is CAWRRNAYGYTF. Using reference TRBV30 and TRBJ1-2 for the parts outside the CDR3, the full variable domain is SQTIHQWPATLVQPVGSPLSLECTVEGTSNPNLYWYRQAAGRGLQLLFYSVGIGQISSEVPQNLSASRPQDRQFILSSKKLLLSDSGFYLCAWRRNAYGYTFGSGTRLTVV.